The source of this T cell receptor (beta chain) is a study of T cell responses to AZD1222 COVID-19 vaccine (dated by TCRdb to the early 2020s). For context, the study as a whole: AZD1222 recipients given second doses at about 4 weeks or at about 12 weeks were pooled, since spike-specific TCR depth and breadth were not found to differ between the two schedules. Enrollment into the trials was organized by age into subgroups of 18-55, 56-69 and 70-plus years, and those subgroups contained about 150, 27 and 61 TCR-sequenced participants, respectively. TCR sequencing covered fewer than 250 trial participants: about 210 given two doses of AZD1222 and 26 given two doses of MenACWY control vaccine. The study at large found these results: In the small 56-69-year group, the increase in depth fell short of significance, most likely because of low power. Vaccine-associated CD4 TCRs spanned the whole spike protein, with dominant responses in regions 160-218 and 743-854. Conclusions about previously exposed vaccinees are limited, since just five to seven AZD1222 recipients were seropositive for SARS-CoV-2 at baseline. Because no day 14 peak-response samples were available, the repertoires could be characterized only after the peak T cell response. Participants were mostly white British, with more females than males. The authors suggested clonal diversity may have been underestimated. After two AZD1222 doses, both the breadth and the depth of spike-specific TCRs were significantly higher than at day 0 and than in MenACWY recipients. Reportedly, almost half of the unique spike-specific TCRs recognized epitopes lying outside the regions that are mutated in the B.1.351 and B.1.1.7 variants.

The CDR3 regions of human TCRbeta chains were subjected to immunosequencing. The authors' analysis ran thus. Repertoire TCRs were checked for matches against a reference library of SARS-CoV-2-specific TCRs that had been generated using the MIRA antigen-specificity platform. Breadth was defined as the fraction of unique TCRs that were SARS-CoV-2-associated, and depth was defined as the fraction of total T cells that were SARS-CoV-2-associated. Using the MIRA data, every spike-specific TCR was mapped to the spike region that the TCR reacted to and assigned to either a CD4 or a CD8 class. Log10-transformed breadth and depth values were compared by one-way ANOVA with Sidak's multiple comparisons tests. TCRdb limited this immuneACCESS table to in-frame rearrangements with V and J called. A share of clones is missing; checked studies link under half to unresolved V genes, and the rest is unexplained. For V, J and clone size, that table is used; D and trimming come from the DNA. Here the sample has fewer than 200,000 clones; 85% to 90% occur a single time. The ten largest clones represent around 5.8% of the sample.

V is pruned by 4 bases and J by 0 bases, leaving 9 bases of the junction without a gene match. The germline V gene provides CDR1 SGHRS and CDR2 YFSETQ. From the cysteine through the phenylalanine, the CDR3 covers 17 amino acids. Only the CDR3 DNA stays, 51 bases, in frame from base 1. A few counts support this clone. The antigen this receptor binds is unknown. Per-nucleotide qualities are absent, and no much larger clonotype sits a single base away. The intended sense of this specimen's time point label: baseline before first vaccination. Vaccinee samples were obtained from the UK trials COV001 and COV002, which included a single-blind randomized controlled phase 2/3 trial of AZD1222 (ChAdOx1 nCoV-19) in healthy adults. For TCRbeta chain sequencing, PBMC samples from trial participants were taken at day 0 and at day 28 after the second dose.

The source is an adult in good health. Source: peripheral blood, taken on day 0 of AZD1222 vaccination. The chain uses TRBV5-1 and TRBJ2-7; the junction holds 11 bases that match TRBD1. CDR3 loop: CASSRTTGTGGSYEQYF. The nucleotide sequence is given as TGCGCCAGCAGCCGAACTACCGGGACAGGGGGCTCCTACGAGCAGTACTTC.